The sample holds a few counts of the clone carrying this T cell receptor beta chain. This specimen comes from a study of identical twins. From germline, CDR1 is LGHNA and CDR2 YSLEER. This CDR3 has 20 amino acids. The ends lost 2 bases at V and 9 bases at J; junction bases unmatched: 16. TCRdb analysed the 5' RACE reads with MiXCR anew, one entry per CDR3 protein. This sample has under 500,000 distinct CDR3 sequences, with around 15% found just once. These data also featured in a second study, about yellow fever vaccine responses in identical twins.

The clonotype was recovered from a woman between 18 and 29 years old in good health. The chain has TRBV4-3 and TRBJ2-1, with 16 nucleotides matching TRBD2. The sequenced material came from CD4+ T cells sorted from blood. The CDR3 spells CASSQKRREGTSGRGAEQFF. The CDR3 DNA is TGCGCCAGCAGCCAAAAACGGCGGGAGGGGACTAGCGGGAGGGGGGCTGAGCAGTTCTTC.